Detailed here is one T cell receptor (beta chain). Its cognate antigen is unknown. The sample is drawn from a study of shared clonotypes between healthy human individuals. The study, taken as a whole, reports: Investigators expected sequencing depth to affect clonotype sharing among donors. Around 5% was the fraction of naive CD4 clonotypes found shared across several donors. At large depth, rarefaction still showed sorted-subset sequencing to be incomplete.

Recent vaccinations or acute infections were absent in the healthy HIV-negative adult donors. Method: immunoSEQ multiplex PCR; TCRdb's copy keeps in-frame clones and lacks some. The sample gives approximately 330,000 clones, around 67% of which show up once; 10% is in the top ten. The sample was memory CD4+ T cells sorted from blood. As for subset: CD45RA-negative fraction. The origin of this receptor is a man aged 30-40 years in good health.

CDR3 DNA: TGTGCCAGCTCACCCGACAGGAGTAATGAAAAACTGTTTTTT. The encoded protein is CASSPDRSNEKLFF. V gene TRBV18 combines with J gene TRBJ1-4, with D perhaps TRBD1 (6 bases). The CDR3 runs 14 residues. The V end was cut by 3 bases, the J end by 4 bases, with 9 bases between. The germline V gene encodes CDR1 KGHSH and CDR2 LQKENI.